This T cell receptor beta chain derives from a study of T cells in Graves' hyperthyroidism and ophthalmopathy. The CDR3 extends over 15 amino acids. Germline V CDR1 and CDR2: SGHRS, YFSETQ. V was shortened by 0 bases and J by 4 bases, with 13 bases between the two germline ends. RNA transcripts served as the template for amplifying TCR beta CDR3 regions. A set of HTBI primers served as the primers for a first-round RT-PCR of the TCR CDR3. TCRdb reanalysed the multiplex PCR reads using MiXCR and keeps one entry per CDR3 protein. The table records 350,000 to 450,000 distinct CDR3 sequences, about 18% of them present only once. This clonotype was picked up many times.

Sequencing was done on a sample of blood. This TCR was recovered from a woman aged 30 to 39 with Graves' hyperthyroidism that later progressed to Graves' ophthalmopathy. The J gene is TRBJ1-1, the V gene TRBV5-1; D not certain. The CDR3: CASSLAEGRVTEAFF. The CDR3 DNA sequence: TGCGCCAGCAGCTTGGCCGAGGGCCGGGTCACTGAAGCTTTCTTT.